These 13 T cell receptor beta chains were all obtained from the same sample, sequenced in a study of vaccination and CD4 T cells after COVID-19. Scientists ran DNA taken from cultured CD4+ T cells through the Oncomine TCR Beta short-read assay for sequencing. In TCRdb, the PCR reads were re-called with MiXCR into one record per CDR3 protein. Of about 14,000 distinct CDR3 sequences in the sample, around 48% were seen once. No antigen is known for these receptors. Treatment indicated: roughly 10-day PBMC culture with coronavirus spike peptide pools or control peptides (ViraFEST assay). The sample was CD4+ T cells from blood, cultured in vitro. These receptors came from a human donor who had recovered from COVID-19.

This clonotype was seen only once. J is TRBJ1-2 and V is TRBV28; no clear D gene. The CDR3 length is 15 residues. Germline V CDR1 and CDR2: MDHEN, SYDVKM. The germline V and J ends were trimmed by 6 bases and 3 bases, with 17 bases remaining between them. This CDR3 reads CASSLPAVGDYGYTF. The CDR3 nucleotides are TGTGCCAGCAGCCTTCCCGCAGTTGGGGACTATGGCTACACCTTC.

This clonotype appeared a few times. This sequence joins TRBV7-9 and TRBJ2-5, with no clear D. This CDR3 spans 15 amino acids. Germline CDR1 SEHNR, CDR2 FQNEAQ (reference sequence). The V gene lost 3 bases and the J gene lost 4 bases, with 15 bases spanning the gap. CDR3 in amino acids: CASSLGSNLAETQYF. CDR3 nucleotides: TGTGCCAGCAGCTTGGGCAGTAACTTGGCAGAGACCCAGTACTTC. Combining the CDR3 with reference TRBV7-9 and TRBJ2-5 gives the whole variable domain DTGVSQNPRHKITKRGQNVTFRCDPISEHNRLYWYRQTLGQGPEFLTYFQNEAQLEKSRLLSDRFSAERPKGSFSTLEIQRTEQGDSAMYLCASSLGSNLAETQYFGPGTRLLVL.

Here the CDR3 reads CASSSRPHRNLLYEQYF. CDR3 in DNA: TGTGCCAGCAGTTCGCGACCCCACAGAAATCTACTCTACGAGCAGTACTTC. The genes are TRBV6-5 and TRBJ2-7; D ambiguous. From germline, CDR1 is MNHEY and CDR2 SVGAGI. The CDR3 totals 17 residues. Trimming took 4 bases from V and 3 from J, leaving 22 bases between them.

The J gene is TRBJ2-1, the V gene TRBV11-3; D remains unclear. V was shortened by 1 base and J by 9 bases, with 7 bases between the two germline ends. The CDR3 is 12 amino acids. Germline V gene data show CDR1 as SGHNT and CDR2 as YENEEA. The CDR3, as DNA: TGTGCCAGCAGCTTAGTTGGAGTTGAGCAGTTCTTC. Amino acids: CASSLVGVEQFF.

This clonotype was recorded a few times. The chain couples TRBV6-1 to TRBJ2-7, with a possible D match to TRBD1 (5 bases). Trimming left V 3 bases short and J 5 bases short, with 14 bases between. The CDR3 has 14 residues. Germline loops: CDR1 MNHNS, CDR2 SASEGT. The CDR3 DNA reads as TGTGCCAGCAGTGATTGGGGCAGTCGGGACGAGCAGTACTTC. Translation gives CASSDWGSRDEQYF.

A remark on this clonotype: A clone one base away is much larger, so this may be a read error. The chain carries TRBV5-1 and TRBJ1-1; D perhaps matches TRBD1 (5 bases). Germline V gene data show CDR1 as SGHRS and CDR2 as YFSETQ. The CDR3 contains 14 residues. V was cut by 0 bases and J by 3 bases, with 9 bases left in between. CDR3 sequence reads: CASSLDPGDTEAFF. The CDR3 DNA follows: TGCGCCAGCAGCTTGGATCCGGGGGACACTGAAGCTTTCTTT.

The V and J genes are TRBV20-1 and TRBJ1-2; D is perhaps TRBD1 (6 bases). Germline lookup yields CDR1 DFQATT and CDR2 SNEGSKA (reference sequence). The CDR3 is 14 residues long. Trimming took off 4 bases at V and 4 bases at J, with 16 bases between the two ends. CDR3: CSATGGGDFYGYTF. The CDR3 coding sequence is TGCAGTGCTACCGGCGGGGGCGATTTCTATGGCTACACCTTC.

The chain combines TRBV20-1 with TRBJ1-6, with a weak D call TRBD1 (5 bases). The germline gives CDR1 DFQATT, CDR2 SNEGSKA (reference sequence). The CDR3 sequence is 13 residues long. Trimming took off 2 bases at V and 10 bases at J, with 12 bases between the two ends. The CDR3 sequence is CSARQGEGSPLHF. In nucleotides, the CDR3 is TGCAGTGCTAGACAGGGAGAGGGATCACCCCTCCACTTT.

The chain combines TRBV7-2 with TRBJ2-5; tentative D call: TRBD2 (5 bases). Deletions cut 2 bases from V and 1 base from J, with 8 bases between. The CDR3 covers 14 residues. Per the germline V gene, CDR1 is SGHTA and CDR2 is FQGNSA. CDR3 sequence reads: CASSLMGSQETQYF. The CDR3 nucleotides read TGTGCCAGCAGCTTAATGGGGAGCCAAGAGACCCAGTACTTC.

The chain combines TRBV28 with TRBJ1-1, with D uncertain. Deletions cut 6 bases from V and 4 bases from J, with 12 bases between. Germline-derived CDR1 and CDR2 are MDHEN and SYDVKM. The CDR3 length is 13 residues. The CDR3 here is CASRPGGGTEAFF. The DNA for the CDR3 is TGTGCCAGCAGGCCCGGCGGCGGCACTGAAGCTTTCTTT. The variable domain in full, completed from reference TRBV28 and TRBJ1-1, reads DVKVTQSSRYLVKRTGEKVFLECVQDMDHENMFWYRQDPGLGLRLIYFSYDVKMKEKGDIPEGYSVSREKKERFSLILESASTNQTSMYLCASRPGGGTEAFFGQGTRLTVV.

CDR3 loop: CASRDNYGYTF. The DNA for the CDR3 is TGTGCCAGCCGGGATAACTATGGCTACACCTTC. The gene calls are TRBV28 and TRBJ1-2; D remains unclear. The CDR3 runs to 11 residues. Trimming took off 8 bases at V and 1 base at J, with 5 bases between the two ends. Germline CDR1 and CDR2: MDHEN and SYDVKM.

The chain has TRBV28 and TRBJ1-6, with a tentative D call TRBD1 (6 bases). Germline CDR1 MDHEN, CDR2 SYDVKM. V was shortened by 6 bases and J by 1 base, with 7 bases between the two germline ends. This CDR3 region has 14 residues. For the CDR3, the DNA is TGTGCCAGCAGCCAGGGGTCCTATAATTCACCCCTCCACTTT. This sequence encodes CASSQGSYNSPLHF.

This clonotype was observed a single time. This chain uses TRBV2 with TRBJ1-1; 7 bases line up with TRBD1. The CDR3 is made up of 15 amino acids. Losses at the gene ends were 3 bases for V and 1 base for J; bases not matched to a gene: 5. From germline, CDR1 is SNHLY and CDR2 FYNNEI. CDR3 in DNA: TGTGCCAGCAGTGAGGCGACAGGGAAGAACACTGAAGCTTTCTTT. As protein: CASSEATGKNTEAFF.